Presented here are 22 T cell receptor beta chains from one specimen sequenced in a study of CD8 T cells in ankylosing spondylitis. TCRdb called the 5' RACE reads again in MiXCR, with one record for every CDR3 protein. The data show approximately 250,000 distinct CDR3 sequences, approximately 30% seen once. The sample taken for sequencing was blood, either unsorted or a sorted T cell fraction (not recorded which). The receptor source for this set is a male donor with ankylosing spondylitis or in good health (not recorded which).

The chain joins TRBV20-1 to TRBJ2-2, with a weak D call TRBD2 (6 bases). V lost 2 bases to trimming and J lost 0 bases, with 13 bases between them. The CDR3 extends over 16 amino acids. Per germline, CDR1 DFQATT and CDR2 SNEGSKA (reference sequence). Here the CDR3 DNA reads TGCAGTGCTAGACCCGGGGGAGGCGCGAACACCGGGGAGCTGTTTTTT. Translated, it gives CSARPGGGANTGELFF.

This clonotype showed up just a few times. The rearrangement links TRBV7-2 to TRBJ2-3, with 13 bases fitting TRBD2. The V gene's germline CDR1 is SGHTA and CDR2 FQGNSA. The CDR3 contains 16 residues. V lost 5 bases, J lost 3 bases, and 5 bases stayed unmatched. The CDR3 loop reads CASSAGTSGATDTQYF. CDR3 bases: TGTGCCAGCAGCGCTGGGACTAGCGGGGCTACAGATACGCAGTATTTT.

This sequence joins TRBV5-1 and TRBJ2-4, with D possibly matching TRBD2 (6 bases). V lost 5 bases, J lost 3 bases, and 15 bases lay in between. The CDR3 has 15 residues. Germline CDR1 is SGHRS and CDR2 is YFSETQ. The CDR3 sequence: CASRPGGEDKNIQYF. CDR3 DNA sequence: TGCGCCAGCAGGCCCGGGGGTGAGGACAAAAACATTCAGTACTTC.

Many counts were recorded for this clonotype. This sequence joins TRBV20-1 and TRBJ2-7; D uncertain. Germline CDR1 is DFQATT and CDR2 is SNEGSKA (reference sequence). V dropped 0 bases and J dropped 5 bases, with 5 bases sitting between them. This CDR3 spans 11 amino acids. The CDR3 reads CSARDFDEQYF. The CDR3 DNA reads TGCAGTGCTAGAGACTTCGACGAGCAGTACTTC.

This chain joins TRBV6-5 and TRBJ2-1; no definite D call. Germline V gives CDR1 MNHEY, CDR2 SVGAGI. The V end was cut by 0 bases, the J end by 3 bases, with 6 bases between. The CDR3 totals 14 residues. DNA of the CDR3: TGTGCCAGCAGTTACTCGGGCAGCTACAATGAGCAGTTCTTC. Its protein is CASSYSGSYNEQFF.

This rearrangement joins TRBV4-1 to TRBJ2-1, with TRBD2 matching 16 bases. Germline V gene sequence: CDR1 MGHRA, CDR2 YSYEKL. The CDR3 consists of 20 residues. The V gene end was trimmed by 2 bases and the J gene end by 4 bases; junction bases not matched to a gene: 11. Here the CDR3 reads CASSQPPGLAGGPGYNEQFF. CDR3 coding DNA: TGCGCCAGCAGCCAACCCCCGGGACTAGCGGGGGGGCCAGGTTACAATGAGCAGTTCTTC.

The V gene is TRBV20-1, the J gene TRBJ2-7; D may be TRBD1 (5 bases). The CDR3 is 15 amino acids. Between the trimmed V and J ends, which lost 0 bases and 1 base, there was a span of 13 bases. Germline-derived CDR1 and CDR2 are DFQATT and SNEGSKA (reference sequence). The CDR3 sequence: CSAREGRRISYEQYF. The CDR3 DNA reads TGCAGTGCTAGAGAGGGGCGGCGAATTTCCTACGAGCAGTACTTC.

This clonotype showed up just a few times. The CDR3 spells CASSTGTSGADTQYF. The CDR3 DNA sequence: TGTGCCAGCAGCACCGGGACTAGCGGGGCAGATACGCAGTATTTT. The chain uses TRBV11-3 and TRBJ2-3; 13 bases match TRBD2. Germline V gives CDR1 SGHNT, CDR2 YENEEA. The CDR3 runs 15 residues. The V segment lost 5 bases and the J segment 4 bases; nucleotides outside the gene matches: 3.

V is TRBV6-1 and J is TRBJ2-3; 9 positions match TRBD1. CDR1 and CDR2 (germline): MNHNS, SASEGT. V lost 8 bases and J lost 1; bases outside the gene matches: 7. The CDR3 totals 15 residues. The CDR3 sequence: CASGTGQGRTDTQYF. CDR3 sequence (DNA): TGTGCCAGCGGCACAGGACAGGGGCGCACAGATACGCAGTATTTT.

The CDR3, as DNA: TGCGCCAGCAGCTTGGAGCTTGTCTCCTACAATGAGCAGTTCTTC. Protein sequence: CASSLELVSYNEQFF. This sequence joins TRBV5-1 and TRBJ2-1, with D hard to call. Germline loops: CDR1 SGHRS, CDR2 YFSETQ. The CDR3 length is 15 residues. Trimming cost V 0 bases and J 0 bases, with 7 bases left between them.

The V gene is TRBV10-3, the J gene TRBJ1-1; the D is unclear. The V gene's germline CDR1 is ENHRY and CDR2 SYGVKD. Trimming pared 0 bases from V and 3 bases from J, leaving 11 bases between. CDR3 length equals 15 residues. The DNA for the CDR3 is TGTGCCATCAGTGAGTCGATCTCCCTCTACACTGAAGCTTTCTTT. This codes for CAISESISLYTEAFF.

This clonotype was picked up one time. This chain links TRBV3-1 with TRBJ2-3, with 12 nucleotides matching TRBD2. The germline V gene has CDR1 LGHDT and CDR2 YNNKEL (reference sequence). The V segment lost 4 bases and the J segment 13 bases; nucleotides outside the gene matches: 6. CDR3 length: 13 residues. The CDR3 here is CASSRTGLAGKYF. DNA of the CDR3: TGTGCCAGCAGCCGCACAGGACTAGCGGGGAAGTATTTT.

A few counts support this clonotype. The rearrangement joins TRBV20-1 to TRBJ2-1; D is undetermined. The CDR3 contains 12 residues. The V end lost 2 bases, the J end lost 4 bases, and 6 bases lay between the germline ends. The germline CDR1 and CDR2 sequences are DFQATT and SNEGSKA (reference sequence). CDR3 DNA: TGCAGTGCTAGACACGTATACAATGAGCAGTTCTTC. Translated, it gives CSARHVYNEQFF.

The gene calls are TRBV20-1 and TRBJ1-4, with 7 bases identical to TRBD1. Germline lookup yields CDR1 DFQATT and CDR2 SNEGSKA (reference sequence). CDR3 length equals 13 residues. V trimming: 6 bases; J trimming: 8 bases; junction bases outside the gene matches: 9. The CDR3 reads CSAPRDSDEKLFF. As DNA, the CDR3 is TGCAGTGCCCCCCGGGACAGCGACGAAAAACTGTTTTTT.

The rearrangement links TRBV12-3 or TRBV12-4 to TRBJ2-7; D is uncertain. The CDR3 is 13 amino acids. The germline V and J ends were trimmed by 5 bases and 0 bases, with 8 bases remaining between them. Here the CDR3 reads CASSVTGSYEQYF. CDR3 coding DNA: TGTGCCAGCAGTGTCACCGGCTCCTACGAGCAGTACTTC.

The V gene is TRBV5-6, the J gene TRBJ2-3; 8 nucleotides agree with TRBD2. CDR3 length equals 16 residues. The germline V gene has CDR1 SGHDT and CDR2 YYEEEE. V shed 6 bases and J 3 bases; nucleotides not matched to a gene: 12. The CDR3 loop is CASNPAGARRTDTQYF. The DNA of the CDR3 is TGTGCCAGCAACCCAGCGGGGGCCAGGAGAACAGATACGCAGTATTTT.

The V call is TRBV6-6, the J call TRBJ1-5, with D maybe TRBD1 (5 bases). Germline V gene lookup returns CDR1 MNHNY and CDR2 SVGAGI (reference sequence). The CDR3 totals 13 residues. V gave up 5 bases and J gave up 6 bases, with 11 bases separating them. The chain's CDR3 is CASSPQGAQPQHF. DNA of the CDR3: TGTGCCAGCAGTCCCCAGGGTGCTCAGCCCCAGCATTTT.

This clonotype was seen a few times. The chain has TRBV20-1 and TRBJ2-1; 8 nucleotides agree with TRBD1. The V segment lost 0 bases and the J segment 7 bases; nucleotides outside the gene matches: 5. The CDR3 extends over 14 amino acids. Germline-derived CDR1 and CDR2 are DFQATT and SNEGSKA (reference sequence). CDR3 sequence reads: CSARDATGGNEQFF. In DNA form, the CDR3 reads TGCAGTGCTAGAGACGCCACAGGGGGTAATGAGCAGTTCTTC.

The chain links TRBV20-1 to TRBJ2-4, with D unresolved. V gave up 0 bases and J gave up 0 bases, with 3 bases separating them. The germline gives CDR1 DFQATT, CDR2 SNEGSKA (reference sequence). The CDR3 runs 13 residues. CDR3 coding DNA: TGCAGTGCTAGAGACCTAGCCAAAAACATTCAGTACTTC. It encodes CSARDLAKNIQYF.

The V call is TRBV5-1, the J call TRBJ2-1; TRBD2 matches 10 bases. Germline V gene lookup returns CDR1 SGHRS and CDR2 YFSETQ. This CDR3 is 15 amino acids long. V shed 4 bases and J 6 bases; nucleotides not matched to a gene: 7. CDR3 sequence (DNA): TGCGCCAGCAGCAAAGCGGGGGGGTTCTCCAATGAGCAGTTCTTC. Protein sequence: CASSKAGGFSNEQFF.

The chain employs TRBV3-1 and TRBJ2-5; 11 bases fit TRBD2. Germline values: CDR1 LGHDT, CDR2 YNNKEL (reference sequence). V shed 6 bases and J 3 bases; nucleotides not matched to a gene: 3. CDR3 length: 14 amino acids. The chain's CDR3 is CASRETSGEETQYF. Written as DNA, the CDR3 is TGTGCCAGCAGGGAGACTAGCGGGGAAGAGACCCAGTACTTC.

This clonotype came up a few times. In DNA, the CDR3 is TGCAGTGCCCCGCGCGGGGGCCCGGCCTACAATGAGCAGTTCTTC. Residues: CSAPRGGPAYNEQFF. This chain links TRBV20-1 with TRBJ2-1; the D gene is possibly TRBD2 (7 bases). CDR3 length: 15 residues. In germline, CDR1 is DFQATT, CDR2 SNEGSKA (reference sequence). The V and J ends lost 6 bases and 2 bases respectively, with 17 bases between them.